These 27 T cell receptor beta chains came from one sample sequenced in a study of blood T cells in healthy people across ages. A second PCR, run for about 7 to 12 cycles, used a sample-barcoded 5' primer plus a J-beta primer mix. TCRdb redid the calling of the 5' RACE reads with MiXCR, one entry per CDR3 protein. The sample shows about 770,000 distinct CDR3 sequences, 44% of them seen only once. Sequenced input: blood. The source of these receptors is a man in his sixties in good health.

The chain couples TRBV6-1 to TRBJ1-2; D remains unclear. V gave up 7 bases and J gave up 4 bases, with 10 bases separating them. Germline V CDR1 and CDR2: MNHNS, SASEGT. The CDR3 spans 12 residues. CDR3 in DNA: TGTGCCAGCAAGGCCGAGAGCTATGGCTACACCTTC. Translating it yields CASKAESYGYTF.

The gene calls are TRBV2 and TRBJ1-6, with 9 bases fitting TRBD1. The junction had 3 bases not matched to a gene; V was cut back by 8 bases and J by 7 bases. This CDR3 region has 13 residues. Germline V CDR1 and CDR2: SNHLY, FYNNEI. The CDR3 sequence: CASGDRENSPLHF. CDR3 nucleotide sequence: TGTGCCAGCGGGGACAGGGAGAATTCACCCCTCCACTTT.

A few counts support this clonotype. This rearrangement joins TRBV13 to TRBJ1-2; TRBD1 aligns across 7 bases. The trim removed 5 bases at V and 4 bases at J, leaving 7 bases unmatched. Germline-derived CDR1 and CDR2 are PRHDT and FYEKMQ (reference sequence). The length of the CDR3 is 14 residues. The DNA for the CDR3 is TGTGCCAGCAGCCCAGGGGGAGAGATCTATGGCTACACCTTC. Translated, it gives CASSPGGEIYGYTF.

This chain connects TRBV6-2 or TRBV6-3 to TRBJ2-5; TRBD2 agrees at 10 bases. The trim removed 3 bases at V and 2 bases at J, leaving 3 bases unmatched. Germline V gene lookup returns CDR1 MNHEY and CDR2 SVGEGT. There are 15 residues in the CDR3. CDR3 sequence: CASSYGLAVQETQYF. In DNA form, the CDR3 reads TGTGCCAGCAGTTATGGACTAGCGGTACAAGAGACCCAGTACTTC.

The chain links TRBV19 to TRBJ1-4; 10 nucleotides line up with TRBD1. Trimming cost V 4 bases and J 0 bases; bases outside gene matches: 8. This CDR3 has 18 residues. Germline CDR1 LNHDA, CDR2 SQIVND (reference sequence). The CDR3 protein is CASSRDRGGSATNEKLFF. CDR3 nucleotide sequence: TGTGCCAGTAGTAGGGACAGGGGAGGATCGGCAACTAATGAAAAACTGTTTTTT.

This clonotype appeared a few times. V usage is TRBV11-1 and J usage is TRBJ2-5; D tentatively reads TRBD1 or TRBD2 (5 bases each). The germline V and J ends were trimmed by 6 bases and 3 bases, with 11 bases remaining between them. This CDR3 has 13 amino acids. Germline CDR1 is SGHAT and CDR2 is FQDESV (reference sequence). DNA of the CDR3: TGTGCCAGCAGGGGACCGGGAAAAGAGACCCAGTACTTC. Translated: CASRGPGKETQYF.

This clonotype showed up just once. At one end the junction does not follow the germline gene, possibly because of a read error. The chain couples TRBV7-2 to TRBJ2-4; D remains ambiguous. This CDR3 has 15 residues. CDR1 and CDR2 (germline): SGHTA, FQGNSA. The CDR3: CASSAEHRMLNIQYF. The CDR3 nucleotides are TGCGCCAGCAGCGCAGAACACCGTATGCTAAACATTCAGTACTTC.

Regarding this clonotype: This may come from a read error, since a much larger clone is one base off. The CDR3: CASRGVAGALTGELFF. CDR3 DNA sequence: TGTGCCAGCAGAGGAGTAGCGGGGGCCCTCACCGGGGAGCTGTTTTTT. This chain links TRBV12-3 or TRBV12-4 with TRBJ2-2, with 9 bases identical to TRBD2. The CDR3 runs to 16 residues. Unmatched junction bases numbered 9, after V lost 6 bases and J lost 4 bases.

The CDR3 sequence: CSAKTGGRDTQYF. As DNA, the CDR3 is TGCAGTGCTAAGACAGGGGGCAGGGATACGCAGTATTTT. The chain couples TRBV20-1 to TRBJ2-3; 10 nucleotides match TRBD1. The CDR3 has 13 residues. The trim removed 4 bases at V and 6 bases at J, leaving 4 bases unmatched. Germline V CDR1 and CDR2: DFQATT, SNEGSKA (reference sequence).

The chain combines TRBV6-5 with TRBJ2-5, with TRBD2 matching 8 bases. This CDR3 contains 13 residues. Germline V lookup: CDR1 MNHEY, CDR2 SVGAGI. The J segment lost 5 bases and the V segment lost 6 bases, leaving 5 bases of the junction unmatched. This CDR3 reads CASSWRGAETQYF. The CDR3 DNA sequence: TGTGCCAGCAGCTGGCGGGGGGCGGAGACCCAGTACTTC.

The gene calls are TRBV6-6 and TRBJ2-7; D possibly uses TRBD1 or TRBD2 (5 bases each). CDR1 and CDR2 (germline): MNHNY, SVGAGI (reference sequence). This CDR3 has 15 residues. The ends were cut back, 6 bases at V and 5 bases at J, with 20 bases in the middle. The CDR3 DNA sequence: TGTGCCAGCAGACCCGAGGGGACCCTCAGGGACGAGCAGTACTTC. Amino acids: CASRPEGTLRDEQYF.

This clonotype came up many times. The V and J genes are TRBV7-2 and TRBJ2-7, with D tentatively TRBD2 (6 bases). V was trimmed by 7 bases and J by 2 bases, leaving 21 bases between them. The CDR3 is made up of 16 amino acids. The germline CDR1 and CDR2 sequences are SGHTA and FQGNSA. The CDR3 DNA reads TGTGCCAGCACCGTTATTAGGCGGGGCAGAGCCTACGAGCAGTACTTC. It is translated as CASTVIRRGRAYEQYF.

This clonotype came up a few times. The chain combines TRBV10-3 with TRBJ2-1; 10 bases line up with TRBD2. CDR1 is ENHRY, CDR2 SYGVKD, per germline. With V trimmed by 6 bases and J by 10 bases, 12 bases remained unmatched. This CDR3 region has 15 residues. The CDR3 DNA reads TGTGCCATCAGGCCCCGGACTAGCGGAATGTACGAGCAGTTCTTC. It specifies CAIRPRTSGMYEQFF.

CDR3 bases: TGTGCCACCAGCAGAAATGACAGGTCTGGGGCCAACGTCCTGACTTTC. Translation gives CATSRNDRSGANVLTF. V usage is TRBV15 and J usage is TRBJ2-6, with D possibly TRBD1 on 6 matching bases. With 2 bases removed from V and 1 base from J, the gap between germline ends came to 9 bases. Germline V gives CDR1 LNHNV, CDR2 YYDKDF (reference sequence). The length of the CDR3 is 16 residues.

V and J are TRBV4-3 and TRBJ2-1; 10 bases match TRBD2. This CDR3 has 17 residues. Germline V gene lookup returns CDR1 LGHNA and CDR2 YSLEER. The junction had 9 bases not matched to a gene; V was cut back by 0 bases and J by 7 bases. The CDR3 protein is CASSQDLSGGAGNEQFF. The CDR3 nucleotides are TGCGCCAGCAGCCAAGATCTCAGCGGGGGGGCGGGGAATGAGCAGTTCTTC.

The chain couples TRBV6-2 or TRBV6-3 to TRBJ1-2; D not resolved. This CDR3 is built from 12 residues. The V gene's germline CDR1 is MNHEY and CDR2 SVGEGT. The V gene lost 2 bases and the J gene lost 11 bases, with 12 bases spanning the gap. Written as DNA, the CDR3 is TGTGCCAGCAGTTACGTAGGGCTCGGTTACACCTTC. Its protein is CASSYVGLGYTF.

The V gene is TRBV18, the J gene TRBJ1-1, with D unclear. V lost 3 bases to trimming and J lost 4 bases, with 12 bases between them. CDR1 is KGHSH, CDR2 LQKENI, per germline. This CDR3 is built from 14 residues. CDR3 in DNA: TGTGCCAGCTCACCTGGGCAGGTACCCACTGAAGCTTTCTTT. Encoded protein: CASSPGQVPTEAFF.

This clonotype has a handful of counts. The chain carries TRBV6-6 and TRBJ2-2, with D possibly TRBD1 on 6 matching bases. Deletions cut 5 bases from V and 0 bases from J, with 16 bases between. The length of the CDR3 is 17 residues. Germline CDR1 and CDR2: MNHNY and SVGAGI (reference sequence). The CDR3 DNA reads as TGTGCCAGCAGTCCCATTCCGGGACACACGAACACCGGGGAGCTGTTTTTT. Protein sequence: CASSPIPGHTNTGELFF.

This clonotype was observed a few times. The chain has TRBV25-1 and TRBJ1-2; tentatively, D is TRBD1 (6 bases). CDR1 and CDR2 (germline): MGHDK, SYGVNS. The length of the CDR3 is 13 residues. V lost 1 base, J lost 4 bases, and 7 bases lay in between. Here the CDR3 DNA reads TGTGCCAGCAGTGAATCAGGGGTCTATGGCTACACCTTC. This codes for CASSESGVYGYTF.

CDR3 nucleotides: TGTGCCAGCAGCGTAGGACAGGGGGCTGGGCAGCCCCAGCATTTT. Its protein product is CASSVGQGAGQPQHF. This chain uses TRBV9 with TRBJ1-5, with 10 bases aligning to TRBD1. After removal of 0 bases from V and 7 bases from J, the junction contained 4 bases not matched to a gene. This CDR3 spans 15 amino acids. The V gene's germline CDR1 is SGDLS and CDR2 YYNGEE.

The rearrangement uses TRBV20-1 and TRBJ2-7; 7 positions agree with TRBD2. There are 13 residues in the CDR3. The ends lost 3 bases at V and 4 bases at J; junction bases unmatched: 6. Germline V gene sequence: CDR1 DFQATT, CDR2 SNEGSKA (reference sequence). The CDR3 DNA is TGCAGTGCTAGCGGGGGGAATTCGTACGAGCAGTACTTC. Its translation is CSASGGNSYEQYF.

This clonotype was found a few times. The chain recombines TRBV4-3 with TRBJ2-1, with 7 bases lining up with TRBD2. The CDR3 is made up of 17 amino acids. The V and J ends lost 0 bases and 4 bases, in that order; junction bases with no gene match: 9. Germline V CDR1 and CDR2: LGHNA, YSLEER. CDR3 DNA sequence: TGCGCCAGCAGCCAAGATCCCCTTGGGGGGGATTACAATGAGCAGTTCTTC. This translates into CASSQDPLGGDYNEQFF.

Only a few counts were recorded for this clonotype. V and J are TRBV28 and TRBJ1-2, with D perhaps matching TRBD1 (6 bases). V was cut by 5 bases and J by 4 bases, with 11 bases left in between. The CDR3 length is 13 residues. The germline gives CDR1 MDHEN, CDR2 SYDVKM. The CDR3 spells CASSPAGVYGYTF. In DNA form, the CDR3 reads TGTGCCAGCAGTCCCGCAGGGGTCTATGGCTACACCTTC.

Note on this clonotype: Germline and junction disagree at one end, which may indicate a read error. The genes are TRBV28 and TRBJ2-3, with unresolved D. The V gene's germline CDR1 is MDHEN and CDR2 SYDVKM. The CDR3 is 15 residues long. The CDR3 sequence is CASSLSVARTDTQYF. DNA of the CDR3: TGTGCCAGCAGCTTATCGGTGGCCCGCACAGATACGCAGTATTTT.

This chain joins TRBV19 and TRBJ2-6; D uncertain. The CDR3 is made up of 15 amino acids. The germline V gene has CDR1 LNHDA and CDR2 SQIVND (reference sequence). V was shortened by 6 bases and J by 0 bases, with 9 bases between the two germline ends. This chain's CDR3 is CASRSSHSGANVLTF. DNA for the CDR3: TGTGCCAGTAGAAGCTCGCACTCTGGGGCCAACGTCCTGACTTTC.

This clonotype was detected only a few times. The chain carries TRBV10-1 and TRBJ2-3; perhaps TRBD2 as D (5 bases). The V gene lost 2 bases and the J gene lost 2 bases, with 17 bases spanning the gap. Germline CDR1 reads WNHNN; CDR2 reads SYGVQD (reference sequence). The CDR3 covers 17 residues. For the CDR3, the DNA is TGCGCCAGCAGTGAGGGTCGGGGTAGCGCCATCACAGATACGCAGTATTTT. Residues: CASSEGRGSAITDTQYF.

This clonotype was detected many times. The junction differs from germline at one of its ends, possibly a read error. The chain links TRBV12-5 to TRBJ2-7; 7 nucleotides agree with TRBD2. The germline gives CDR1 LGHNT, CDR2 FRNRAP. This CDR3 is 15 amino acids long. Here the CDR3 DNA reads TGTGCTAGTGGTTTGGGAGTGGGAGGGTCCTCCGAGCAGTACTTC. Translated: CASGLGVGGSSEQYF.